This is a list of T cell receptor beta chains from one sample in a study of T cell responses to AZD1222 COVID-19 vaccine. The data were produced by immunoSEQ multiplex PCR, yet TCRdb's version contains in-frame clones alone and is incomplete. The table includes 100,000 to 110,000 clones, 80% to 95% detected once. Sequences were derived from peripheral blood, sampled on day 0 of AZD1222 vaccination. Receptors originate from an adult in good health. The CDR3 runs from the conserved cysteine through the conserved F or W. A D gene is named only where the DNA matches it firmly. Clone size is shown for a subset of rows, as once, few, many or a class of expanded clone.

>NA|TRBJ1-5|NA|TRBV7-9
TGTGCCAGCAGCTTATCCAGGGATAGCAATCAGCCCCAGCATTTT
CASSLSRDSNQPQHF
>NA|TRBJ1-6|NA|TRBV7-9
TGTGCCAGCAGCTCATCCAGGGTGGACGTCTATAATTCACCCCTCCACTTT
CASSSSRVDVYNSPLHF
>NA|TRBJ2-7|NA|TRBV5-6
TGTGCCAGCAGCTTACAGACTCCCTACGAGCAGTACTTC
CASSLQTPYEQYF
>TRBD1|TRBJ2-3|NA|TRBV5-4
TGTGCCAGCAGTATACCGGGACAGGGACACACAGATACGCAGTATTTT
CASSIPGQGHTDTQYF
>TRBD1|TRBJ1-6|NA|TRBV27
TGTGCCAGCAGTTTAGACAGGGAGGTCTCACCCCTCCACTTT
CASSLDREVSPLHF
>NA|TRBJ1-1|NA|TRBV28
TGTGCCAGCAGCCGAACAGGGTGGTCTGAAGCTTTCTTT
CASSRTGWSEAFF
>NA|TRBJ1-1|NA|TRBV12-3/TRBV12-4
TGTGCCAGCAGTTTGAGGAACACTGAAGCTTTCTTT
CASSLRNTEAFF
>NA|TRBJ2-7|NA|TRBV27
TGTGCCAGCAGTTTAATCAGGGGATCGTGGGAGCAGTACTTC
CASSLIRGSWEQYF
>NA|TRBJ2-7|NA|TRBV10-3
TGTGCCATCAGTGAGTACCGGGACGGAGGCTCCTACGAGCAGTACTTC
CAISEYRDGGSYEQYF
>NA|TRBJ1-2|NA|TRBV2
TGTGCCAGCAGTGACAGGGTACAGAACTATGGCTACACCTTC
CASSDRVQNYGYTF
>TRBD1|TRBJ1-3|NA|TRBV7-2
TGTGCCAGCAGCGCACAGGGGGCGGGAAACACCATATATTTT
CASSAQGAGNTIYF
>NA|TRBJ1-1|NA|TRBV7-3
TGTGCCAGCAGCTTAAGTCCGGGGCCGGGGACTGAAGCTTTCTTT
CASSLSPGPGTEAFF
>TRBD1|TRBJ1-1|NA|TRBV5-1
TGCGCCAGCGCCAACTCGGGACAGCTGACTGAAGCTTTCTTT
CASANSGQLTEAFF
>TRBD2|TRBJ2-4|NA|TRBV4-1
TGCGCCAGCAGCCAAGAGAGGGAGGGAGCTAAAAACATTCAGTACTTC
CASSQEREGAKNIQYF
>NA|TRBJ2-5|NA|TRBV28
TGTGCCAGCAGTCATAGTGGGGCAGGTAACCAAGAGACCCAGTACTTC
CASSHSGAGNQETQYF
>NA|TRBJ1-2|once|TRBV3-1/TRBV3-2
TGTGCCAGCAGCCAAGTTGGGGCAGGCTATGGCTACACCTTC
CASSQVGAGYGYTF
>TRBD1|TRBJ1-4|NA|TRBV6-5
TGTGCCAGCAGTCCAGGGACAGGGCTGGGGGAAAAACTGTTTTTT
CASSPGTGLGEKLFF
>NA|TRBJ2-3|NA|TRBV2
TGTGCCAGCAGTACCGGGACCTCACCCGCAGATACGCAGTATTTT
CASSTGTSPADTQYF
>NA|TRBJ1-5|NA|TRBV4-2
TGTGCCAGCAGCCAAGATTCCCGGGGCGGGCAGCCCCAGCATTTT
CASSQDSRGGQPQHF
>TRBD2|TRBJ2-1|NA|TRBV5-1
TGCGCCAGCAGCGGGACTAGCGGGAGGGCCGGGTACAATGAGCAGTTCTTC
CASSGTSGRAGYNEQFF
>NA|TRBJ1-2|NA|TRBV5-1
TGCGCCAGCAGTTCCGCAATATTGAGGGGCTACACCTTC
CASSSAILRGYTF
>NA|TRBJ2-7|NA|TRBV5-1
TGCGCCAGCAGCTCGGGGGCGGGATTAGCCTACGAGCAGTACTTC
CASSSGAGLAYEQYF
>TRBD1|TRBJ1-6|NA|TRBV5-8
TGTGCCAGCAGCTACACAGGGGTCACTTCACCCCTCCACTTT
CASSYTGVTSPLHF
>NA|TRBJ1-2|NA|TRBV28
TGTGCCAGCAGTTTAGGGGCGCGGTATGGCTACACCTTC
CASSLGARYGYTF
>NA|TRBJ1-1|NA|TRBV30
TGTGCCTGGATGTTGGGTGCGATGGGCACTGAAGCTTTCTTT
CAWMLGAMGTEAFF
>NA|TRBJ2-1|NA|TRBV7-6
TGTGCCAGCAGCTTAGGATACAATGAGCAGTTCTTC
CASSLGYNEQFF
>TRBD2|TRBJ2-1|NA|TRBV10-3
TGTGCCATCAGTCCCCAGACTAGCGGCTCCTACAATGAGCAGTTCTTC
CAISPQTSGSYNEQFF
>TRBD2|TRBJ2-5|once|TRBV5-4
TGTGCCAGCAGTAGGAGGCTAGCGGGAGCCCAAGAGACCCAGTACTTC
CASSRRLAGAQETQYF
>TRBD2|TRBJ2-7|NA|TRBV7-9
TGTGCCAGCAGCCCGAGGACTAGCGGGAGTCAATCCTACGAGCAGTACTTC
CASSPRTSGSQSYEQYF
>NA|TRBJ2-2|NA|TRBV19
TGTGCCAGTTTAGGGCGGGGCGATTACACCGGGGAGCTGTTTTTT
CASLGRGDYTGELFF
>NA|TRBJ2-1|NA|TRBV27
TGTGCCAGCAGTTTACGGGGGTCGGATGAGCAGTTCTTC
CASSLRGSDEQFF
>NA|TRBJ2-1|NA|TRBV12-3/TRBV12-4
TGTGCCAGCTACCTTTACAATGAGCAGTTCTTC
CASYLYNEQFF
>NA|TRBJ1-6|NA|TRBV4-2
TGTGCCAGCAGCCAAGAAGTAGGGGGGTGGGATTCACCCCTCCACTTT
CASSQEVGGWDSPLHF
>NA|TRBJ2-3|NA|TRBV3-1/TRBV3-2
TGTGCCAGCAGCGAACGCGAATTCAGCACAGATACGCAGTATTTT
CASSEREFSTDTQYF
>TRBD1|TRBJ1-5|NA|TRBV7-9
TGTGCCAGCAGCTCGGGGACAGGCCGACATCAGCCCCAGCATTTT
CASSSGTGRHQPQHF
>NA|TRBJ2-3|NA|TRBV6-1
TGTGCCAGCAGTGAAAGCCGCTACAGCACAGATACGCAGTATTTT
CASSESRYSTDTQYF
>NA|TRBJ2-5|NA|TRBV20-1
TGCAGTGCCCCGACACCCCGGGACCAGTACTTC
CSAPTPRDQYF
>NA|TRBJ2-3|NA|TRBV6-5
TGTGCCAGCAGTACCCGGGGCCGTCCAGATACGCAGTATTTT
CASSTRGRPDTQYF
>TRBD2|TRBJ2-3|NA|TRBV5-1
TGCGCCAGCAGCCTTAAGATCTTGGGGGCGGGAGGAACAGATACGCAGTATTTT
CASSLKILGAGGTDTQYF
>NA|TRBJ2-7|once|TRBV11-1
TGTGCCAGCAGCCCACCGTGGGGGGCCCACGAGCAGTACTTC
CASSPPWGAHEQYF
>TRBD1|TRBJ2-3|NA|TRBV7-3
TGTGCCAGCAGACCACAGGGGGCTGGAGATACGCAGTATTTT
CASRPQGAGDTQYF